This T cell receptor beta chain was sequenced in a study of cytomegalovirus exposure and HLA in healthy donors. Use of 60 Vbeta and 13 Jbeta primers characterized the PCR. Clones were read by immunoSEQ multiplex PCR, and TCRdb kept only the in-frame ones, dropping some. The top ten clones hold about 4.6% of a sample with some 120,000 clones, 8% to 11% of them seen once. In its sample, this clone was seen a few times. Germline V gives CDR1 MNHNS, CDR2 SASEGT. The trim removed 6 bases at V and 2 bases at J, leaving 4 bases unmatched. The CDR3 covers 13 residues. The origin of this receptor is a woman aged 18-29 years in good health and CMV-seropositive. The sample was PBMCs. The J gene is TRBJ2-7, the V gene TRBV6-1; TRBD1 matches 7 bases. CDR3 nucleotides: TGTGCCAGCAGCGAACAGGGGCCCTACGAGCAGTACTTC. This translates into CASSEQGPYEQYF.